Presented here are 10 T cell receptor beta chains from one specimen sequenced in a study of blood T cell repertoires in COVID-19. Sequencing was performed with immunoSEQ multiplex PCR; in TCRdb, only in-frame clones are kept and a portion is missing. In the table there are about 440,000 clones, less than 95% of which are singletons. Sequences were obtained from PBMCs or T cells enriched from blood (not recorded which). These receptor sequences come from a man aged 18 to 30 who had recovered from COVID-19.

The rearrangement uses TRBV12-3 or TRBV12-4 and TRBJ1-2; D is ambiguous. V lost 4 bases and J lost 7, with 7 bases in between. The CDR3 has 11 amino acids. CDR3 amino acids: CASSSGSGYTF. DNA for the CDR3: TGTGCCAGCAGTTCCGGGAGTGGCTACACCTTC.

The chain's CDR3 is CASSFRNPGGYGYTF. The CDR3 nucleotides are TGTGCCAGCAGCTTTCGGAACCCGGGGGGCTATGGCTACACCTTC. J is TRBJ1-2 and V is TRBV11-2, with D tentatively TRBD1 (5 bases). Germline V CDR1 and CDR2: SGHAT, FQNNGV. V was cut by 3 bases and J by 4 bases, with 15 bases left in between. This CDR3 spans 15 amino acids.

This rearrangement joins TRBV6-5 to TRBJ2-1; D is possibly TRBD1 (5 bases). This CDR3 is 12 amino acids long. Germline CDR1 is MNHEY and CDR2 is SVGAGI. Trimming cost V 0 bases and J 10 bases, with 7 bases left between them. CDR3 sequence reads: CASSYSGREQFF. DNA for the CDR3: TGTGCCAGCAGTTACTCGGGGCGGGAGCAGTTCTTC.

The CDR3 is CASSLGPTPQHF. DNA for the CDR3: TGTGCCAGTAGCCTGGGCCCCACTCCCCAGCATTTT. The chain combines TRBV19 with TRBJ1-5, with D hard to call. Germline loops: CDR1 LNHDA, CDR2 SQIVND (reference sequence). The CDR3 totals 12 residues. Trimming took off 6 bases at V and 10 bases at J, with 13 bases between the two ends. Variable domain in full (rest from reference TRBV19 and TRBJ1-5): DGGITQSPKYLFRKEGQNVTLSCEQNLNHDAMYWYRQDPGQGLRLIYYSQIVNDFQKGDIAEGYSVSREKKESFPLTVTSAQKNPTAFYLCASSLGPTPQHFGDGTRLSIL.

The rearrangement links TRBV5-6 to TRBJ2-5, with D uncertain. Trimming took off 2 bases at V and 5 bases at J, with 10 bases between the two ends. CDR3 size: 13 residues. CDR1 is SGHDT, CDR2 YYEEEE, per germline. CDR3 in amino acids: CASSFNSDETQYF. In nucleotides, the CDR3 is TGTGCCAGCAGCTTTAACAGTGACGAGACCCAGTACTTC.

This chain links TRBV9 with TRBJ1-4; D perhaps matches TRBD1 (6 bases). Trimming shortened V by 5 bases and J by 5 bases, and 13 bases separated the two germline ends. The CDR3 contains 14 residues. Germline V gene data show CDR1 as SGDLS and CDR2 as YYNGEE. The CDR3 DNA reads TGTGCCAGCAGTCAAACAGGGTCGAATGAAAAACTGTTTTTT. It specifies CASSQTGSNEKLFF.

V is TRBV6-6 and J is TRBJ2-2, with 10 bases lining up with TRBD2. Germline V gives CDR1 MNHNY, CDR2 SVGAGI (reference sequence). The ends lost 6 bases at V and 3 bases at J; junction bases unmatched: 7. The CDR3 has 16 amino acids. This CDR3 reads CASRDAGTSDTGELFF. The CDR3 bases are TGTGCCAGCAGGGACGCCGGGACTAGCGACACCGGGGAGCTGTTTTTT.

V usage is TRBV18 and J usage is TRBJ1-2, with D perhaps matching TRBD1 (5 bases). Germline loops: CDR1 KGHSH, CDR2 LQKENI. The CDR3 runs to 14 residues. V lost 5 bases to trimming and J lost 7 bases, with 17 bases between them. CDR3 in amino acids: CASSGAGPSGGYTF. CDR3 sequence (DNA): TGTGCCAGCTCAGGAGCGGGACCCTCGGGTGGCTACACCTTC.

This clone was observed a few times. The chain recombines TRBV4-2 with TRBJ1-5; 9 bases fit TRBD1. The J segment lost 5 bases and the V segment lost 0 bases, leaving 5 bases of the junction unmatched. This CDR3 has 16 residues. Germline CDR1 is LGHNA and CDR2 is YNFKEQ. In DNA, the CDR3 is TGTGCCAGCAGCCAAGATTCCGGGACAGGGTATCAGCCCCAGCATTTT. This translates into CASSQDSGTGYQPQHF.

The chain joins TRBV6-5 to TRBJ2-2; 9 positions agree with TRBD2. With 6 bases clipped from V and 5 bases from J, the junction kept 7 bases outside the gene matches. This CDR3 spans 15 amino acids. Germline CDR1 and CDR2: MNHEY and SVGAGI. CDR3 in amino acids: CASRLAGIGTGELFF. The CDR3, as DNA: TGTGCCAGCAGGCTAGCGGGGATAGGAACCGGGGAGCTGTTTTTT.